Listed below are T cell receptor beta chains from one sample, sequenced in a study of blood T cell repertoires in COVID-19. Profiled with immunoSEQ multiplex PCR; TCRdb holds only in-frame clones, not every one. Of tens of thousands of clones in the sample, 75% to 90% were seen once. Sequencing was performed on peripheral blood. These receptors were obtained from a man between 35 and 55 years old with COVID-19, enrolled during active disease. The CDR3 runs from the conserved cysteine through the conserved F or W. D genes are given only for firm matches. Some rows have no size entry. The others give once, few or many, or a class for an expanded clone.

D	V	size	J	DNA	CDR3
-	TRBV5-6	-	TRBJ1-1	TGTGCCAGCAGCGCCGCCGGACAGACACTAGCTTTCTTT	CASSAAGQTLAFF
-	TRBV30	-	TRBJ2-5	TGTGCCTGGAGTGCGCAAGAGACCCAGTACTTC	CAWSAQETQYF
-	TRBV14	-	TRBJ1-2	TGTGCCAGCAGCCAAGTCTACAGCTATGGCTACACCTTC	CASSQVYSYGYTF
-	TRBV2	-	TRBJ2-7	TGTGCCAGCAGGCGGTCCTACGAGCAGTACTTC	CASRRSYEQYF
TRBD2	TRBV5-1	few	TRBJ2-1	TGCGCCAGCAGCCTCCACGTGGGGACTAGCGGATACAATGAGCAGTTCTTC	CASSLHVGTSGYNEQFF
-	TRBV6-5	once	TRBJ1-1	TGTGCCAGCAGTCTACCTGGGGCAGGGGCAGCTGAAGCTTTCTTT	CASSLPGAGAAEAFF
TRBD2	TRBV5-1	-	TRBJ2-3	TGCGCCAGCAGCCCGGAGCGGGGGGATGATACGCAGTATTTT	CASSPERGDDTQYF
TRBD2	TRBV7-2	-	TRBJ2-1	TGTGCCAGCAGCCCCGGGGGGGCTGCGAATGAGCAGTTCTTC	CASSPGGAANEQFF
-	TRBV7-9	-	TRBJ2-2	TGTGCCAGCAGCCCGACAGCAAACACCGGGGAGCTGTTTTTT	CASSPTANTGELFF
-	TRBV5-1	-	TRBJ1-4	TGCGCCAGCAGCCCAACAGGGACCCCTAATGAAAAACTGTTTTTT	CASSPTGTPNEKLFF
TRBD1	TRBV6-5	-	TRBJ1-2	TGTGCCAGCATTACAGGGGGCGCCCTTAGGGGCTACACCTTC	CASITGGALRGYTF
TRBD1	TRBV6-6	-	TRBJ1-5	TGTGCCAGCAGTTACTCATCAGGGGGCTTAGAGCCCCAGCATTTT	CASSYSSGGLEPQHF
-	TRBV3-1/TRBV3-2	once	TRBJ1-5	TGTGCCAGCAGCCAAGGGTTCTCGGGTCAGCCCCAGCATTTT	CASSQGFSGQPQHF
-	TRBV6-5	-	TRBJ2-7	TGTGCCAGCAGTTGGTCAGGGATAGAGACCTACGAGCAGTACTTC	CASSWSGIETYEQYF
TRBD1	TRBV18	-	TRBJ2-7	TGTGCCAGCTCACCAGGGACAGGGAGTAACGAGCAGTACTTC	CASSPGTGSNEQYF
-	TRBV20-1	-	TRBJ1-1	TGCAGTGCGACGGAACTAGATGAAGCTTTCTTT	CSATELDEAFF
-	TRBV3-1/TRBV3-2	-	TRBJ1-2	TGTGCCAGCAGCCAGCAGGGTTTCGACTATGGCTACACCTTC	CASSQQGFDYGYTF
-	TRBV7-9	once	TRBJ1-2	TGTGCCAGCAGCCCGAATACGGGAGGTGGCTACACCTTC	CASSPNTGGGYTF
-	TRBV27	-	TRBJ2-7	TGTGCCAGCAGTTTAAAAACAGGGTACGAGCAGTACTTC	CASSLKTGYEQYF
-	TRBV30	-	TRBJ2-1	TGTGCCTGGAAGATTAGCATGGAGGGAGAGCAGTTCTTC	CAWKISMEGEQFF
-	TRBV12-3/TRBV12-4	-	TRBJ2-2	TGTGCCAGCAGTGCACAGGGCGGCGGGGAGCTGTTTTTT	CASSAQGGGELFF
-	TRBV28	-	TRBJ1-2	TGTGCCAGCAGTTTGTCACTGGGCAGCTATGGCTACACCTTC	CASSLSLGSYGYTF
TRBD1	TRBV5-6	-	TRBJ2-7	TGTGCCAGCTTACCTCTCCGGGGACAGGGTACCTACGAGCAGTACTTC	CASLPLRGQGTYEQYF
TRBD2	TRBV5-5	-	TRBJ2-4	TGTGCCAGCAGCTTGGGAACGGGAGGTGGAAACATTCAGTACTTC	CASSLGTGGGNIQYF
-	TRBV21-1	-	TRBJ2-3	TGTGCCAGCAGCAAAGTGCGACTAGCGGGGATGATCACAGATACGCAGTATTTT	CASSKVRLAGMITDTQYF
TRBD2	TRBV11-3	-	TRBJ2-1	TGTGCCAGCAGCCTAGGGACTAGCGGAACCAATGAGCAGTTCTTC	CASSLGTSGTNEQFF
-	TRBV5-4	-	TRBJ1-1	TGTGCCAGCAGCTTGGATAGGGGTAGCGGAGCTTTCTTT	CASSLDRGSGAFF
-	TRBV24-1	-	TRBJ2-1	TGTGCCACCAGTGACCCCGGTACCCTCAATGGGCAGTTCTTC	CATSDPGTLNGQFF
-	TRBV5-8	-	TRBJ2-5	TGTGCCAGCAGCTTGGGGACATCGCAAGAGACCCAGTACTTC	CASSLGTSQETQYF
-	TRBV5-5	-	TRBJ1-5	TGTGCCAGCAGCCCCGGACACGGCAATCAGCCCCAGCATTTT	CASSPGHGNQPQHF
-	TRBV6-5	few	TRBJ1-5	TGTGCCAGCAGGCTTAGCCTTCAGAGCAATCAGCCCCAGCATTTT	CASRLSLQSNQPQHF
TRBD1	TRBV6-1	-	TRBJ1-5	TGTGCCAGCAGTAAGGACAGGGGGAATCAGCCCCAGCATTTT	CASSKDRGNQPQHF
TRBD2	TRBV5-4	-	TRBJ2-5	TGTGCCAGCAGCCTACTAGCGGGGGGCGAGACCCAGTACTTC	CASSLLAGGETQYF
TRBD1	TRBV5-1	-	TRBJ1-1	TGCGCCAGCAGCTTTTCGCAGGGGGAAAGGAACACTGAAGCTTTCTTT	CASSFSQGERNTEAFF
TRBD2	TRBV2	-	TRBJ2-2	TGTGCCAGCACGGGTGAGGGCGGGGGAAACACCGGGGAGCTGTTTTTT	CASTGEGGGNTGELFF
-	TRBV11-2	-	TRBJ1-1	TGTGCCAGCAGCCGACCACAGGGAGCAGCTTACATGAACACTGAAGCTTTCTTT	CASSRPQGAAYMNTEAFF
-	TRBV10-3	-	TRBJ2-7	TGTGCCATCAGTGACAGGGTATACGAGCAGTACTTC	CAISDRVYEQYF
TRBD1	TRBV28	-	TRBJ1-4	TGTGCCAGCAGAACACTAGGACAGGGGAATGAAAAACTGTTTTTT	CASRTLGQGNEKLFF
TRBD2	TRBV6-1	once	TRBJ2-7	TGTGCCAGCAGTGCGGTGACTAGCGGGGGTTTTGGGGAGCAGTACTTC	CASSAVTSGGFGEQYF
-	TRBV19	-	TRBJ2-3	TGTGCCAGTAGTATCGGGCTAGCGGATACGCAGTATTTT	CASSIGLADTQYF
-	TRBV12-3/TRBV12-4	-	TRBJ2-2	TGTGCCAGCCCTCGATCCGGCACCGGGGAGCTGTTTTTT	CASPRSGTGELFF
-	TRBV5-1	-	TRBJ2-5	TGCGCCAGCAGCTTGGGACAGGCCGACGGGGAGACCCAGTACTTC	CASSLGQADGETQYF
TRBD1	TRBV30	-	TRBJ1-5	TGTGCCTGGAGTCAGGGGGACGATCAGCCCCAGCATTTT	CAWSQGDDQPQHF
-	TRBV5-4	-	TRBJ2-4	TGTGCCAGCAGCTTGGATCAGGGTCAAAACATTCAGTACTTC	CASSLDQGQNIQYF
TRBD2	TRBV4-1	-	TRBJ2-1	TGCGCCAGCAGCCAAGTTGGCGGACTAGCGGGGGGGAGAGAGCAGTTCTTC	CASSQVGGLAGGREQFF
-	TRBV6-5	-	TRBJ1-5	TGTGCCAGCAGTTCCGGGAATCAGCCCCAGCATTTT	CASSSGNQPQHF
TRBD1	TRBV4-1	-	TRBJ1-5	TGCGCCAGCAGCCATTTACAGGGGGCTCTCAATCAGCCCCAGCATTTT	CASSHLQGALNQPQHF
-	TRBV28	-	TRBJ1-6	TGTGCCAGCAGTTCGGAGGGCATGGCCCTCCACTTT	CASSSEGMALHF
-	TRBV29-1	-	TRBJ2-7	TGCAGCGTCGAGGCTGGTTCCTACGAGCAGTACTTC	CSVEAGSYEQYF
TRBD1	TRBV6-5	once	TRBJ1-4	TGTGCCAGCAGCTCCGGACAGGGAGGCGAAAAACTGTTTTTT	CASSSGQGGEKLFF
TRBD2	TRBV6-2/TRBV6-3	-	TRBJ2-5	TGTGCCAGCAGTTACCCGGGACTAGCGGGGGGTGGGCAGACCCAGTACTTC	CASSYPGLAGGGQTQYF
-	TRBV2	few	TRBJ1-1	TGTGCCAGCACCGTGGGGGGACCCGAAGCTTTCTTT	CASTVGGPEAFF
-	TRBV6-5	-	TRBJ1-2	TGTGCCAGCACCTCCACGGCGGGAATCTTCTTTGGCTACACCTTC	CASTSTAGIFFGYTF
-	TRBV25-1	-	TRBJ2-7	TGTGCCAGCAGTGAATATTTGGGGGCCAACTACGAGCAGTACTTC	CASSEYLGANYEQYF
TRBD1	TRBV6-1	-	TRBJ2-3	TGTGCCAGCAGTGGCGGACAGGGGAAGAGCACAGATACGCAGTATTTT	CASSGGQGKSTDTQYF
TRBD1	TRBV28	once	TRBJ1-4	TGTGCCAGCGGGTCGGACAGGGGTCTTGTCGAAAAACTGTTTTTT	CASGSDRGLVEKLFF
TRBD2	TRBV5-4	few	TRBJ2-2	TGTGCCAGCAGGGTTAGCGGGGGGGCCCGGAACACCGGGGAGCTGTTTTTT	CASRVSGGARNTGELFF
-	TRBV7-8	once	TRBJ2-3	TGTGCCAGCAGCCCTGCGCTCGGGGCAGATACGCAGTATTTT	CASSPALGADTQYF
TRBD1	TRBV7-6	once	TRBJ1-1	TGTGCCAGCAGCGTACAGGGGGCAACGAACACTGAAGCTTTCTTT	CASSVQGATNTEAFF
-	TRBV4-1	-	TRBJ2-3	TGCGCCAGCAGCCACCTCGGGACGCAGTATTTT	CASSHLGTQYF